This TCR beta chain was recorded in a study of cytomegalovirus exposure and HLA in healthy donors. Unmatched junction bases numbered 7, after V lost 2 bases and J lost 4 bases. The CDR3 loop spans 18 amino acids. The germline V gene encodes CDR1 SGHVS and CDR2 FQNEAQ. PCR used 60 Vbeta primers and 13 Jbeta primers. Measured with immunoSEQ multiplex PCR; TCRdb has only the in-frame clones, and not every one. There are 100,000 to 150,000 clones in the sample; roughly 80% occur only once, and approximately 3.5% lies in the top ten. The chain recombines TRBV7-8 with TRBJ2-2; 13 bases are a match to TRBD2. The sample was PBMCs. This TCR derives from a woman aged 40-49 years in good health and CMV-seropositive. The CDR3 sequence: CASSLQGLAGTRTGELFF. CDR3 nucleotides: TGTGCCAGCAGCTTACAGGGACTAGCGGGAACCCGCACCGGGGAGCTGTTTTTT.